The clone carrying this T cell receptor (beta chain) has only a few counts. No antigen is known for it. The data stem from a study of response to subunit inactivated influenza vaccine. Whole-study results and caveats: After each seasonal influenza vaccination, few new T cells are recruited, the authors suggested.

TCRdb reprocessed the RT-PCR reads with MiXCR, giving one entry per CDR3 protein. The sample contains approximately 500,000 distinct CDR3 sequences, over 10% of which appear only once. V was shortened by 0 bases and J by 2 bases, with 9 bases between the two germline ends. CDR3 length equals 15 residues. Germline CDR1 SEHNR, CDR2 FQNEAQ (reference sequence). This rearrangement joins TRBV7-9 to TRBJ2-3; D perhaps matches TRBD1 (5 bases). The source material was PBMCs from blood, sampled 45 days after vaccination. The TCR originated in a man in his fifties who received an inactivated influenza vaccine. CDR3 DNA sequence: TGTGCCAGCAGCTTAGCTCAGGGAATCACAGATACGCAGTATTTT. This translates into CASSLAQGITDTQYF.